These 14 T cell receptor beta chains were all obtained from the same sample, sequenced in a study of technical replicates of blood from a few donors. Clones were sequenced by immunoSEQ multiplex PCR, and TCRdb holds only the in-frame ones, with some missing. The sample contains about 70,000 clones, approximately 96% of which appear only once. The sequenced material came from T cells isolated from PBMCs. The origin of the receptors is a human donor in good health.

The genes are TRBV18 and TRBJ2-1; 9 bases are shared with TRBD1. Germline V gives CDR1 KGHSH, CDR2 LQKENI. V was pared by 0 bases and J by 1 base, with 13 bases of the junction left unmatched. This CDR3 region has 20 residues. The CDR3 spells CASSPPVGGQGSRSYNEQFF. CDR3 nucleotide sequence: TGTGCCAGCTCACCACCGGTAGGAGGACAGGGGAGCCGGTCCTACAATGAGCAGTTCTTC.

The chain carries TRBV27 and TRBJ1-2; maybe TRBD1 (6 bases). This CDR3 spans 14 amino acids. The germline V and J ends were trimmed by 6 bases and 0 bases, with 11 bases remaining between them. Germline loops: CDR1 MNHEY, CDR2 SMNVEV (reference sequence). The CDR3 DNA reads TGTGCCAGCAGCTATCGACAGGCTAACTATGGCTACACCTTC. It translates to CASSYRQANYGYTF.

The chain couples TRBV15 to TRBJ2-1, with TRBD1 matching 7 bases. CDR1 LNHNV and CDR2 YYDKDF come from the germline V gene (reference sequence). The length of the CDR3 is 14 residues. With V trimmed by 5 bases and J by 10 bases, 11 bases remained unmatched. CDR3 sequence (DNA): TGTGCCACCAGCCCTCGACAGGGTATGGGCGAGCAGTTCTTC. Translating gives CATSPRQGMGEQFF.

The V call is TRBV6-6, the J call TRBJ1-1; D remains ambiguous. The ends were cut back, 0 bases at V and 1 base at J, with 9 bases in the middle. Germline assignment: CDR1 MNHNY and CDR2 SVGAGI (reference sequence). The CDR3 is 15 amino acids. The CDR3 spells CASSYSRARNTEAFF. DNA of the CDR3: TGTGCCAGCAGTTACTCGAGAGCGCGGAACACTGAAGCTTTCTTT.

The chain recombines TRBV25-1 with TRBJ1-1; 8 bases align to TRBD1. This CDR3 has 13 amino acids. The V gene end was trimmed by 3 bases and the J gene end by 8 bases; junction bases not matched to a gene: 5. CDR1 MGHDK and CDR2 SYGVNS come from the germline V gene. The CDR3 spells CASSDFRGQEAFF. CDR3 nucleotide sequence: TGTGCCAGCAGTGACTTCAGGGGGCAGGAAGCTTTCTTT.

V is TRBV30 and J is TRBJ2-7; D is uncertain. The CDR3 totals 13 residues. V was cut by 4 bases and J by 4 bases, with 14 bases left in between. Per germline, CDR1 GTSNPN and CDR2 SVGIG (reference sequence). CDR3 sequence reads: CAWTLAEQYEQYF. The DNA for the CDR3 is TGTGCCTGGACTCTGGCGGAACAATACGAGCAGTACTTC.

The chain links TRBV29-1 to TRBJ1-2; possibly TRBD1 for D (6 bases). The CDR3 is made up of 15 amino acids. V shed 7 bases and J shed 4 bases, with 22 bases lying between them. CDR1 SQVTM and CDR2 ANQGSEA come from the germline V gene. The CDR3 spells CSAQIPGGHPYGYTF. The CDR3 DNA reads as TGCAGCGCCCAAATTCCGGGGGGGCACCCCTATGGCTACACCTTC. Full variable domain (outside the CDR3, taken from reference TRBV29-1 and TRBJ1-2): SAVISQKPSRDICQRGTSLTIQCQVDSQVTMMFWYRQQPGQSLTLIATANQGSEATYESGFVIDKFPISRPNLTFSTLTVSNMSPEDSSIYLCSAQIPGGHPYGYTFGSGTRLTVV.

V and J are TRBV4-2 and TRBJ2-2; 11 bases are shared with TRBD2. Germline values: CDR1 LGHNA, CDR2 YNFKEQ. CDR3 length: 14 amino acids. Trimming cost V 8 bases and J 3 bases; bases outside gene matches: 2. The CDR3 nucleotides read TGTGCCAGCTTAGCGGGAGGGGACACCGGGGAGCTGTTTTTT. It is translated as CASLAGGDTGELFF.

The V call is TRBV5-4, the J call TRBJ2-3; possibly TRBD1 for D (5 bases). V dropped 4 bases and J dropped 6 bases, with 15 bases sitting between them. CDR3 length equals 14 residues. The germline gives CDR1 SGHNT, CDR2 YYREEE (reference sequence). CDR3 sequence: CASSARVSTDTQYF. Here the CDR3 DNA reads TGTGCCAGCAGCGCCAGGGTGTCAACGGATACGCAGTATTTT.

The V gene is TRBV7-9, the J gene TRBJ2-7; D unresolved. Germline CDR1 and CDR2: SEHNR and FQNEAQ (reference sequence). This CDR3 is 11 amino acids long. Trimming removed 2 bases at V and 6 bases at J, with 5 bases between. This CDR3 reads CASSLLREQYF. Here the CDR3 DNA reads TGTGCCAGCAGCTTACTGCGCGAGCAGTACTTC.

V gene TRBV19 combines with J gene TRBJ1-5; D is possibly TRBD1 (6 bases). V shed 7 bases and J shed 5 bases, with 12 bases lying between them. CDR1 is LNHDA, CDR2 SQIVND, per germline (reference sequence). CDR3 length: 13 amino acids. The CDR3: CASTQGSYQPQHF. The CDR3 bases are TGTGCCAGTACTCAGGGGTCTTATCAGCCCCAGCATTTT. The full variable domain, its missing parts supplied by reference TRBV19 and TRBJ1-5, is DGGITQSPKYLFRKEGQNVTLSCEQNLNHDAMYWYRQDPGQGLRLIYYSQIVNDFQKGDIAEGYSVSREKKESFPLTVTSAQKNPTAFYLCASTQGSYQPQHFGDGTRLSIL.

V is TRBV19 and J is TRBJ2-1; possible D gene TRBD2, 6 bases. Germline loops: CDR1 LNHDA, CDR2 SQIVND (reference sequence). V was trimmed by 5 bases and J by 10 bases, leaving 18 bases between them. The CDR3 consists of 14 residues. The CDR3 here is CASSPRLGVFEQFF. As DNA, the CDR3 is TGTGCCAGTAGTCCCCGACTAGGGGTTTTCGAGCAGTTCTTC.

This chain connects TRBV30 to TRBJ1-4; a possible D gene is TRBD1 (5 bases). The germline gives CDR1 GTSNPN, CDR2 SVGIG (reference sequence). V was trimmed by 2 bases and J by 5 bases, leaving 12 bases between them. This CDR3 comprises 14 residues. In DNA, the CDR3 is TGTGCCTGGAGTTTCTCCGGGGGGAATGAAAAACTGTTTTTT. This translates into CAWSFSGGNEKLFF.

This chain connects TRBV6-1 to TRBJ2-5; D might be TRBD2 (6 bases). The CDR3 extends over 14 amino acids. Trimming took off 8 bases at V and 5 bases at J, with 18 bases between the two ends. Germline assignment: CDR1 MNHNS and CDR2 SASEGT. CDR3: CASEEGSPPETQYF. Written as DNA, the CDR3 is TGTGCCAGCGAGGAGGGCTCTCCGCCGGAGACCCAGTACTTC.